A selection of T cell receptor beta chains follows, all from one sample in a study of blood T cell repertoires in COVID-19. The data were produced by immunoSEQ multiplex PCR, yet TCRdb's version contains in-frame clones alone and is incomplete. Counted here are 380,000 or so clones, 87% occurring once; the ten biggest clones make up under 1.5%. The sequenced sample consisted of PBMCs or T cells enriched from blood (not recorded which). Source of these receptors: a man aged 25-40 years who had recovered from COVID-19. CDR3s include the opening cysteine and the closing phenylalanine or tryptophan. The D gene is left open where the match is weak. The size field is filled for only some rows; it gives once, few, many or a size class.

cdr3_aa,v_call,clone_size,d_call,j_call
CASSPPTGGAADTQYF,TRBV18,.,TRBD1,TRBJ2-3
CASSRMDYEQFF,TRBV6-2/TRBV6-3,.,.,TRBJ2-1
CASSDTGNLGDTQYF,TRBV7-9,.,.,TRBJ2-3
CASSITVKASAGPQHF,TRBV19,.,.,TRBJ1-5
CASRPPGLLPLHF,TRBV2,.,.,TRBJ1-6
CASISGGLNTGELFF,TRBV2,.,.,TRBJ2-2
CASRGQGDEKLFF,TRBV5-4,.,TRBD1,TRBJ1-4
CSASATAETQYF,TRBV20-1,once,.,TRBJ2-5
CASSFGETQYF,TRBV9,.,.,TRBJ2-5
CASSPSGTSGNTDTQYF,TRBV7-9,once,TRBD2,TRBJ2-3
CASSFVIAGGDEQFF,TRBV5-4,.,TRBD2,TRBJ2-1
CASSQPPGGSYNEQFF,TRBV4-1,.,TRBD2,TRBJ2-1
CASSQDRRTLVTEAFF,TRBV3-1/TRBV3-2,.,.,TRBJ1-1
CASSLGGTGTF,TRBV7-9,.,.,TRBJ1-2
CASSQDGGSTDTQYF,TRBV3-1/TRBV3-2,.,.,TRBJ2-3
CASSQGQGSVNEKLFF,TRBV4-2,.,TRBD1,TRBJ1-4
CASSLGQGASNEQFF,TRBV11-3,.,TRBD1,TRBJ2-1
CAISESDRGGGPETQYF,TRBV10-3,.,.,TRBJ2-5
CASSPDSQGTEAFF,TRBV18,.,.,TRBJ1-1
CASSIVTSNTGELFF,TRBV19,.,.,TRBJ2-2
CASRQGSQETQYF,TRBV5-1,.,TRBD1,TRBJ2-5
CASSLEGTGFNYGYTF,TRBV7-2,.,TRBD1,TRBJ1-2
CSVAFLGDTEAFF,TRBV29-1,.,.,TRBJ1-1
CAWKFSGGGEQYF,TRBV30,.,TRBD2,TRBJ2-7
CASSYNSNQPQHF,TRBV6-5,.,.,TRBJ1-5
CASSRGTGELFF,TRBV19,.,.,TRBJ2-2
CASSTLTVLNTEAFF,TRBV7-2,once,.,TRBJ1-1
CAWSARQARDEKLFF,TRBV30,.,.,TRBJ1-4
CASGAEANYGYTF,TRBV2,.,.,TRBJ1-2
CASSPGQAKETQYF,TRBV7-9,.,TRBD1,TRBJ2-5
CAISERDRFNYGYTF,TRBV10-3,.,.,TRBJ1-2
CASSPGFGEQYF,TRBV7-9,.,.,TRBJ2-7
CASSLRRETGRAGNTIYF,TRBV11-3,.,TRBD1,TRBJ1-3
CASSSTGGSLHEQYF,TRBV7-9,few,TRBD1,TRBJ2-7
CASSLKPSAYTGELFF,TRBV13,.,.,TRBJ2-2
CAWTPSRQLPPEGDEQFF,TRBV30,.,.,TRBJ2-1
CASSSAGTGEKLFF,TRBV7-9,.,TRBD1,TRBJ1-4
CASGLTPTGSYNSPLHF,TRBV12-5,.,TRBD1,TRBJ1-6
CASSWTEVNYGYTF,TRBV7-9,.,.,TRBJ1-2
CASSLEQSGSPLHF,TRBV5-1,once,.,TRBJ1-6